Listed below are T cell receptor beta chains from one sample, sequenced in a study of blood T cell repertoires in COVID-19. Data came from immunoSEQ multiplex PCR; TCRdb stores just in-frame clones and leaves some out. The sample records over 150,000 clones, around 85% being singletons. The sample consisted of peripheral blood. These receptors all come from a man aged 25 to 45 with acute or convalescent COVID-19. Both conserved end residues are part of each CDR3. The order of the fields is CDR3 protein, CDR3 DNA, J gene, D gene, clone size, V gene. A D gene is named only where the DNA matches it firmly. A row's size may be missing; if present it is once, few, many or a size class.

CDR3aa: CASSPGGGAGTGELFF
CDR3nt: TGTGCCAGCAGCCCGGGAGGGGGGGCTGGGACCGGGGAGCTGTTTTTT
j_gene: TRBJ2-2
d_gene: TRBD2
abundance: NA
v_gene: TRBV3-1/TRBV3-2

CDR3aa: CASTRGGYYQETQYF
CDR3nt: TGTGCCAGTACCAGGGGCGGGTACTACCAAGAGACCCAGTACTTC
j_gene: TRBJ2-5
d_gene: NA
abundance: NA
v_gene: TRBV19

CDR3aa: CASSESRGTSYGYTF
CDR3nt: TGCGCCAGCAGTGAGTCGAGGGGGACGAGCTATGGCTACACCTTC
j_gene: TRBJ1-2
d_gene: NA
abundance: once
v_gene: TRBV10-2

CDR3aa: CASSPPGHMNTEAFF
CDR3nt: TGTGCCAGCAGCCCACCGGGACACATGAACACTGAAGCTTTCTTT
j_gene: TRBJ1-1
d_gene: NA
abundance: few
v_gene: TRBV5-4

CDR3aa: CAWRDRGRGNEQFF
CDR3nt: TGTGCCTGGAGGGACAGGGGGCGAGGAAATGAGCAGTTCTTC
j_gene: TRBJ2-1
d_gene: TRBD1
abundance: NA
v_gene: TRBV30

CDR3aa: CASSYSRGPPYEQYF
CDR3nt: TGTGCCAGCAGTTACTCGCGGGGGCCCCCCTACGAGCAGTACTTC
j_gene: TRBJ2-7
d_gene: NA
abundance: NA
v_gene: TRBV6-6

CDR3aa: CASSLVTGGAYWGGYTF
CDR3nt: TGTGCCAGCAGCTTGGTAACAGGGGGCGCCTATTGGGGTGGCTACACCTTC
j_gene: TRBJ1-2
d_gene: TRBD1
abundance: NA
v_gene: TRBV5-4

CDR3aa: CASSTRLAGTGNEQYF
CDR3nt: TGTGCCAGCAGTACTAGACTGGCCGGGACAGGGAACGAGCAGTACTTC
j_gene: TRBJ2-7
d_gene: TRBD1
abundance: NA
v_gene: TRBV28

CDR3aa: CASSPQGSWNTEAFF
CDR3nt: TGTGCCAGCAGTCCTCAGGGGTCCTGGAACACTGAAGCTTTCTTT
j_gene: TRBJ1-1
d_gene: NA
abundance: few
v_gene: TRBV2

CDR3aa: CASSPAASGTSTDTQYF
CDR3nt: TGTGCCAGCAGCCCAGCAGCTAGCGGGACTAGCACAGATACGCAGTATTTT
j_gene: TRBJ2-3
d_gene: TRBD2
abundance: NA
v_gene: TRBV3-1/TRBV3-2

CDR3aa: CASSKPGQGGNTEAFF
CDR3nt: TGTGCCAGCAGTAAACCTGGACAGGGGGGAAACACTGAAGCTTTCTTT
j_gene: TRBJ1-1
d_gene: TRBD1
abundance: NA
v_gene: TRBV27

CDR3aa: CASNRGRGGNEQFF
CDR3nt: TGTGCCAGCAATCGCGGGAGGGGTGGAAATGAGCAGTTCTTC
j_gene: TRBJ2-1
d_gene: TRBD2
abundance: once
v_gene: TRBV5-4

CDR3aa: CASSLVTVMNTEAFF
CDR3nt: TGTGCCAGCAGTTTGGTTACGGTCATGAACACTGAAGCTTTCTTT
j_gene: TRBJ1-1
d_gene: NA
abundance: NA
v_gene: TRBV28

CDR3aa: CASSGTANQPQHF
CDR3nt: TGTGCCAGCAGCGGGACAGCTAATCAGCCCCAGCATTTT
j_gene: TRBJ1-5
d_gene: TRBD1
abundance: NA
v_gene: TRBV28

CDR3aa: CASRPTGDTQYF
CDR3nt: TGTGCCAGCAGGCCGACAGGAGATACGCAGTATTTT
j_gene: TRBJ2-3
d_gene: NA
abundance: few
v_gene: TRBV2

CDR3aa: CTSSQDPGLAGRRDTGELFF
CDR3nt: TGCACCAGCAGCCAAGATCCGGGACTAGCGGGACGGCGTGACACCGGGGAGCTGTTTTTT
j_gene: TRBJ2-2
d_gene: NA
abundance: NA
v_gene: TRBV1

CDR3aa: CASRFQLAEDYEQYF
CDR3nt: TGTGCCAGCAGATTTCAACTAGCGGAAGACTACGAGCAGTACTTC
j_gene: TRBJ2-7
d_gene: TRBD2
abundance: NA
v_gene: TRBV28

CDR3aa: CSASQGRQETQYF
CDR3nt: TGCAGTGCTAGTCAGGGGCGCCAAGAGACCCAGTACTTC
j_gene: TRBJ2-5
d_gene: NA
abundance: once
v_gene: TRBV20-1

CDR3aa: CASSLTADGRMGNEQYF
CDR3nt: TGTGCCAGCAGCCTCACTGCGGACGGGAGGATGGGTAACGAGCAGTACTTC
j_gene: TRBJ2-7
d_gene: TRBD2
abundance: NA
v_gene: TRBV9

CDR3aa: CATATSLADTQYF
CDR3nt: TGTGCCACCGCGACTAGCCTGGCAGATACGCAGTATTTT
j_gene: TRBJ2-3
d_gene: TRBD2
abundance: NA
v_gene: TRBV24-1

CDR3aa: CASSPGGGDKETQYF
CDR3nt: TGCGCCAGCAGCCCCGGCGGCGGGGATAAAGAGACCCAGTACTTC
j_gene: TRBJ2-5
d_gene: NA
abundance: NA
v_gene: TRBV5-1

CDR3aa: CASSLVLTGDTNQPQHF
CDR3nt: TGTGCCAGCAGTTTAGTGTTGACAGGCGATACCAATCAGCCCCAGCATTTT
j_gene: TRBJ1-5
d_gene: NA
abundance: NA
v_gene: TRBV28

CDR3aa: CASSLEQISGANVLTF
CDR3nt: TGTGCCAGCAGCTTGGAACAGATCTCTGGGGCCAACGTCCTGACTTTC
j_gene: TRBJ2-6
d_gene: NA
abundance: NA
v_gene: TRBV7-8

CDR3aa: CASSSTLDSFQGTNYGYTF
CDR3nt: TGTGCCAGCAGCTCAACGTTAGACAGTTTCCAAGGTACTAACTATGGCTACACCTTC
j_gene: TRBJ1-2
d_gene: NA
abundance: NA
v_gene: TRBV7-9

CDR3aa: CASSEGQNNYGYTF
CDR3nt: TGTGCCAGCAGTGAGGGACAGAATAACTATGGCTACACCTTC
j_gene: TRBJ1-2
d_gene: TRBD1
abundance: NA
v_gene: TRBV6-1

CDR3aa: CASSLAPSGAQETQYF
CDR3nt: TGCGCCAGCAGCTTGGCACCTAGCGGCGCTCAAGAGACCCAGTACTTC
j_gene: TRBJ2-5
d_gene: TRBD2
abundance: NA
v_gene: TRBV5-1

CDR3aa: CASSQDLWGSEAFF
CDR3nt: TGTGCCAGCAGCCAAGACTTGTGGGGCTCTGAAGCTTTCTTT
j_gene: TRBJ1-1
d_gene: NA
abundance: few
v_gene: TRBV3-1/TRBV3-2

CDR3aa: CASSQAGPPFF
CDR3nt: TGTGCCAGCAGCCAGGCAGGGCCGCCTTTCTTT
j_gene: TRBJ1-1
d_gene: NA
abundance: NA
v_gene: TRBV3-1/TRBV3-2

CDR3aa: CASSFGSLGPGANVLTF
CDR3nt: TGTGCCAGCAGCTTCGGGTCATTGGGTCCTGGGGCCAACGTCCTGACTTTC
j_gene: TRBJ2-6
d_gene: NA
abundance: NA
v_gene: TRBV11-2

CDR3aa: CSVKYGWANVGRVTEAFF
CDR3nt: TGCAGCGTTAAATATGGGTGGGCAAACGTCGGTCGAGTCACTGAAGCTTTCTTT
j_gene: TRBJ1-1
d_gene: NA
abundance: NA
v_gene: TRBV29-1

CDR3aa: CSVEVGGVDGYTF
CDR3nt: TGCAGCGTTGAAGTCGGGGGAGTCGATGGCTACACCTTC
j_gene: TRBJ1-2
d_gene: NA
abundance: NA
v_gene: TRBV29-1

CDR3aa: CASSYLTQGAQGTEAFF
CDR3nt: TGTGCCAGCAGTTACCTAACTCAGGGGGCGCAGGGCACTGAAGCTTTCTTT
j_gene: TRBJ1-1
d_gene: TRBD1
abundance: NA
v_gene: TRBV6-2/TRBV6-3

CDR3aa: CASSRMTSADPYEQYF
CDR3nt: TGCGCCAGCAGCCGAATGACTAGCGCCGACCCCTACGAGCAGTACTTC
j_gene: TRBJ2-7
d_gene: TRBD2
abundance: NA
v_gene: TRBV5-1

CDR3aa: CASSAGHSGNTIYF
CDR3nt: TGTGCCAGCAGTGCAGGACACTCTGGAAACACCATATATTTT
j_gene: TRBJ1-3
d_gene: NA
abundance: NA
v_gene: TRBV28

CDR3aa: CASSLLGGYNEQFF
CDR3nt: TGTGCCAGCAGCTTACTGGGGGGCTACAATGAGCAGTTCTTC
j_gene: TRBJ2-1
d_gene: NA
abundance: NA
v_gene: TRBV7-3

CDR3aa: CASSQRDEQFF
CDR3nt: TGTGCCAGCAGCCAGAGGGATGAGCAGTTCTTC
j_gene: TRBJ2-1
d_gene: NA
abundance: once
v_gene: TRBV4-2

CDR3aa: CSVVAANEKLFF
CDR3nt: TGCAGCGTTGTAGCGGCTAATGAGAAACTGTTTTTT
j_gene: TRBJ1-4
d_gene: NA
abundance: once
v_gene: TRBV29-1

CDR3aa: CASSPAGSYEQYF
CDR3nt: TGTGCCAGCAGCCCCGCGGGGTCCTACGAGCAGTACTTC
j_gene: TRBJ2-7
d_gene: NA
abundance: once
v_gene: TRBV9

CDR3aa: CASSEPGQASGYF
CDR3nt: TGTGCCAGCAGTGAACCGGGACAGGCTTCAGGGTACTTC
j_gene: TRBJ2-7
d_gene: TRBD1
abundance: NA
v_gene: TRBV6-1

CDR3aa: CSATEAGLAKNIQYF
CDR3nt: TGCAGTGCTACTGAAGCGGGATTAGCCAAAAACATTCAGTACTTC
j_gene: TRBJ2-4
d_gene: TRBD2
abundance: NA
v_gene: TRBV20-1

CDR3aa: CASMEGMGNQPQHF
CDR3nt: TGTGCCAGTATGGAGGGTATGGGGAATCAGCCCCAGCATTTT
j_gene: TRBJ1-5
d_gene: NA
abundance: NA
v_gene: TRBV19

CDR3aa: CASSLRRDSYEQYF
CDR3nt: TGTGCCAGCAGCTTACGGCGGGACTCCTACGAGCAGTACTTC
j_gene: TRBJ2-7
d_gene: NA
abundance: NA
v_gene: TRBV7-3

CDR3aa: CASSRGPGANVLTF
CDR3nt: TGCGCCAGCAGCCGGGGCCCTGGGGCCAACGTCCTGACTTTC
j_gene: TRBJ2-6
d_gene: NA
abundance: NA
v_gene: TRBV4-1

CDR3aa: CASSLSSNAGEQFF
CDR3nt: TGCGCCAGCAGCTTGTCGTCAAACGCGGGTGAGCAGTTCTTC
j_gene: TRBJ2-1
d_gene: NA
abundance: NA
v_gene: TRBV5-1

CDR3aa: CASSSRDGTCTEAFF
CDR3nt: TGTGCCAGCAGTTCGAGGGATGGGACTTGCACTGAAGCTTTCTTT
j_gene: TRBJ1-1
d_gene: NA
abundance: NA
v_gene: TRBV21-1

CDR3aa: CASSQAHNYGYTF
CDR3nt: TGTGCCAGCAGCCAAGCACATAACTATGGCTACACCTTC
j_gene: TRBJ1-2
d_gene: NA
abundance: NA
v_gene: TRBV14

CDR3aa: CASSLVADSYNEQFF
CDR3nt: TGTGCCAGCAGCTTAGTCGCGGACAGCTACAATGAGCAGTTCTTC
j_gene: TRBJ2-1
d_gene: NA
abundance: NA
v_gene: TRBV7-2

CDR3aa: CAARTGQTGELFF
CDR3nt: TGTGCCGCCCGGACAGGGCAAACCGGGGAGCTGTTTTTT
j_gene: TRBJ2-2
d_gene: TRBD1
abundance: NA
v_gene: TRBV30

CDR3aa: CSASSPDTQYF
CDR3nt: TGCAGTGCTAGTAGCCCAGATACGCAGTATTTT
j_gene: TRBJ2-3
d_gene: NA
abundance: NA
v_gene: TRBV20-1

CDR3aa: CASSQGLQGGAFF
CDR3nt: TGTGCCAGCAGCCAAGGACTTCAGGGAGGAGCTTTCTTT
j_gene: TRBJ1-1
d_gene: NA
abundance: NA
v_gene: TRBV14

CDR3aa: CASSPSGGGINNEQFF
CDR3nt: TGCGCCAGCAGCCCCAGCGGCGGCGGGATAAACAATGAGCAGTTCTTC
j_gene: TRBJ2-1
d_gene: NA
abundance: NA
v_gene: TRBV4-1